This TCR beta chain appears in the sequencing data of a study of CD8 T cells in Susac syndrome. With random hexamers, about 0.5 to 1 ug RNA was reverse transcribed. TCRdb analysed the immunoSEQ multiplex PCR reads with MiXCR anew, one entry per CDR3 protein. The data contain 150,000 to 200,000 distinct CDR3 sequences, around 90% of them singletons. Source material: CD4+ T cells from PBMCs. This clonotype was obtained from a human donor with Susac syndrome.

The CDR3 loop reads CSVIIYRVEAFF. Written as DNA, the CDR3 is TGCAGCGTCATAATTTACAGGGTGGAAGCTTTCTTT. The rearrangement joins TRBV29-1 to TRBJ1-1, with D tentatively TRBD1 (6 bases). CDR3 length: 12 residues. Germline loops: CDR1 SQVTM, CDR2 ANQGSEA. V shed 6 bases and J shed 8 bases, with 16 bases lying between them.